These T cell receptor beta chains were read from a single sample in a study of early T cells in non-severe SARS-CoV-2 infection. TCRdb reprocessed the 5' RACE reads via MiXCR and lists one record per CDR3 protein. The repertoire holds some 76,000 distinct CDR3 sequences, with roughly 13% as singletons. Sequenced: whole blood. All receptors come from an adult who was a healthcare worker with PCR-confirmed SARS-CoV-2 infection or an uninfected control (not recorded which). Both conserved end residues are part of each CDR3. A D gene is named only where the DNA matches it firmly. Clone size appears in some rows only: once, few, many, or a class for an expanded clone.

d_gene	v_gene	j_gene	len	abundance	CDR3aa	CDR3nt
TRBD1	TRBV14	TRBJ1-2	13	NA	CASDRDRGYGYTF	TGTGCCAGCGACCGGGACAGGGGCTATGGCTACACCTTC
TRBD2	TRBV6-2/TRBV6-3	TRBJ2-5	15	NA	CASSYSILAGETQYF	TGTGCCAGCAGTTACTCGATACTAGCGGGAGAGACCCAGTACTTC
TRBD2	TRBV6-6	TRBJ2-2	15	many	CASSRAGVGTGELFF	TGTGCCAGCAGTAGGGCGGGGGTAGGCACCGGGGAGCTGTTTTTT
TRBD1	TRBV6-5	TRBJ1-1	17	NA	CASSYSIQGALNTEAFF	TGTGCCAGCAGTTACTCGATTCAGGGGGCCCTGAACACTGAAGCTTTCTTT
NA	TRBV6-1	TRBJ1-5	14	NA	CASSGRDGDQPQHF	TGTGCCAGCAGTGGCCGGGACGGAGATCAGCCCCAGCATTTT
NA	TRBV9	TRBJ2-7	13	NA	CASSVEGNYEQYF	TGTGCCAGCAGCGTAGAGGGAAACTACGAGCAGTACTTC
NA	TRBV20-1	TRBJ1-1	12	NA	CSARAQITEAFF	TGCAGTGCTAGAGCCCAGATCACTGAAGCTTTCTTT
NA	TRBV21-1	TRBJ2-3	16	few	CASSKVEGRDTDTQYF	TGTGCCAGCAGCAAAGTCGAGGGTCGGGACACAGATACGCAGTATTTT
TRBD1	TRBV20-1	TRBJ1-5	15	many	CSARPSGTGNQPQHF	TGCAGTGCTAGGCCATCCGGGACAGGGAATCAGCCCCAGCATTTT
TRBD1	TRBV28	TRBJ1-6	15	many	CASSGQSSYNSPLHF	TGTGCCAGCTCGGGACAGAGCTCCTATAATTCACCCCTCCACTTT
NA	TRBV10-3	TRBJ2-7	13	NA	CAISAMTPYEQYF	TGTGCCATCAGTGCCATGACACCCTACGAGCAGTACTTC
TRBD2	TRBV2	TRBJ2-2	18	few	CASSSIVQRGANTGELFF	TGTGCCAGCAGTAGTATCGTCCAGCGGGGGGCAAACACCGGGGAGCTGTTTTTT
NA	TRBV5-5	TRBJ2-1	15	NA	CASSWRGYPEDEQLF	TGTGCCAGCAGCTGGCGAGGTTATCCAGAGGATGAGCAGCTCTTC
NA	TRBV7-8	TRBJ2-3	14	many	CASERGRTTDTQYF	TGTGCCAGCGAACGGGGACGAACCACAGATACGCAGTATTTT
TRBD1	TRBV9	TRBJ1-3	15	NA	CASSPQGANGNTIYF	TGTGCCAGCAGCCCCCAGGGGGCTAATGGAAACACCATATATTTT
NA	TRBV9	TRBJ1-1	11	NA	CASSAGHEAFF	TGTGCCAGCAGCGCCGGCCATGAAGCTTTCTTT
NA	TRBV6-5	TRBJ1-2	17	many	CASSPPTWTGKNYGYTF	TGTGCCAGCAGTCCCCCCACGTGGACGGGGAAGAACTATGGCTACACCTTC